This T cell receptor (beta chain) was sequenced in a study of Tregs in tolerant kidney transplant recipients. Produced via immunoSEQ multiplex PCR; TCRdb's table is partial and in-frame only. The data hold about 61,000 clones, with roughly 88% observed a single time. Remarks on this clone: Other DNA sequences in the sample encode the same CDR3.

V dropped 6 bases and J dropped 8 bases, with 16 bases sitting between them. CDR3 length: 13 amino acids. Germline values: CDR1 ENHRY, CDR2 SYGVKD. The material sequenced was Tregs from blood, taken before the transplant. This receptor was obtained from a human donor who received a combined kidney and bone marrow transplant. J is TRBJ1-2 and V is TRBV10-3, with a possible D match to TRBD1 (6 bases). The CDR3 spells CAISERDTYGYTF. The CDR3 DNA sequence: TGTGCCATCAGCGAAAGGGACACCTACGGCTACACCTTC.